The clone carrying this T cell receptor beta chain was counted only a few times. Its antigen is unidentified. The sample belongs to a study of T cell repertoires in cytomegalovirus infection. TCRdb reprocessed the reads with MiXCR, giving one entry per CDR3 protein. The sample has 830,000 or so distinct CDR3 sequences; 30% to 35% are singletons. The sequencing here drew on cultured CD8+ T cells from PBMCs, taken from culture after CMV antigen stimulation. The TCR was taken from a human donor in good health (CMV status not recorded). Some clones in this sample may be carry-over from other donors' samples.

DNA for the CDR3: TGCGCTACCCCGGACCCCTGGTCCCCAGATACGCAGTATTTT. As protein: CATPDPWSPDTQYF. The chain links TRBV10-2 to TRBJ2-3; D not resolved. The germline V gene encodes CDR1 WSHSY and CDR2 SAAADI. The length of the CDR3 is 14 residues.